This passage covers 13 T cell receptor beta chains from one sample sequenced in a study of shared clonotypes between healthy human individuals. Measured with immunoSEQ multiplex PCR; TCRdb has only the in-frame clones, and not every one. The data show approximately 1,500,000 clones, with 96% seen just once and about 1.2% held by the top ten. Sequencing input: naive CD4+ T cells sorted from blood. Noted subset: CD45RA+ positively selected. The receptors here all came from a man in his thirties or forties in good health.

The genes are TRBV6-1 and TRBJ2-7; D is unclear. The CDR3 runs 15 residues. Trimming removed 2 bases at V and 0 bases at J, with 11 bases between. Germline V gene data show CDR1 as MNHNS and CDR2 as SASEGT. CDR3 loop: CASSERVNYSYEQYF. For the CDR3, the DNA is TGTGCCAGCAGTGAAAGGGTCAACTACTCCTACGAGCAGTACTTC.

The CDR3 loop is CASRTSGQETQYF. The CDR3 DNA reads as TGTGCCAGCCGGACTAGCGGACAAGAGACCCAGTACTTC. The chain carries TRBV6-5 and TRBJ2-5; the match to TRBD2 covers 10 bases. In germline, CDR1 is MNHEY, CDR2 SVGAGI. The CDR3 runs 13 residues. The trim removed 8 bases at V and 2 bases at J, leaving 2 bases unmatched.

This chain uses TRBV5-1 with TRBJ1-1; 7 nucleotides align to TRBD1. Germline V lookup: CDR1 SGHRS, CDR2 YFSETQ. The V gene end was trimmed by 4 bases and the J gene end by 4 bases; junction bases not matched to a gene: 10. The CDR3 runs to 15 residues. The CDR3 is CASSLPPGGGTEAFF. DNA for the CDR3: TGCGCCAGCAGCCTACCGCCAGGGGGTGGCACTGAAGCTTTCTTT.

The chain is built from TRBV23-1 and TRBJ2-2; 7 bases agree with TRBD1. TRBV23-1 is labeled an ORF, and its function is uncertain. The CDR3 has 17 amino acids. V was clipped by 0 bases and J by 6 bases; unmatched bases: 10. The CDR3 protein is CASSQSPGGCRAGELFF. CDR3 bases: TGCGCCAGCAGTCAATCGCCAGGGGGATGTCGGGCCGGGGAGCTGTTTTTT.

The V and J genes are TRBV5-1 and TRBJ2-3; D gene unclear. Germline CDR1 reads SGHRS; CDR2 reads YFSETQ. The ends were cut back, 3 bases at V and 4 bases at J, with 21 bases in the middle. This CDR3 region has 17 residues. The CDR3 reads CASSSLSFALSADTQYF. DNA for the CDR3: TGCGCCAGCAGCTCCCTTTCGTTTGCTCTCTCCGCAGATACGCAGTATTTT.

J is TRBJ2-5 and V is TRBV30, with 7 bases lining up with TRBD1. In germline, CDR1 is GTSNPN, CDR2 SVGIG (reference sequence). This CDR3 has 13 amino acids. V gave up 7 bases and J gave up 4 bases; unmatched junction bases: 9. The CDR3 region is CASSGHRGETQYF. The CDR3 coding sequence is TGTGCCTCGTCGGGACACAGGGGAGAGACCCAGTACTTC.

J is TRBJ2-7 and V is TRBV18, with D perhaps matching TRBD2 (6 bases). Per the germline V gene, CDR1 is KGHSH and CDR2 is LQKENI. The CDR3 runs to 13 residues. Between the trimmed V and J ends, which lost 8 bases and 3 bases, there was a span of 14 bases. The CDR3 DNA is TGTGCCAGCACCCGGCGGGAATTCTACGAGCAGTACTTC. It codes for CASTRREFYEQYF. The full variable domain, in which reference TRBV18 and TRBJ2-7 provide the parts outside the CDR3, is NAGVMQNPRHLVRRRGQEARLRCSPMKGHSHVYWYRQLPEEGLKFMVYLQKENIIDESGMPKERFSAEFPKEGPSILRIQQVVRGDSAAYFCASTRREFYEQYFGPGTRLTVT.

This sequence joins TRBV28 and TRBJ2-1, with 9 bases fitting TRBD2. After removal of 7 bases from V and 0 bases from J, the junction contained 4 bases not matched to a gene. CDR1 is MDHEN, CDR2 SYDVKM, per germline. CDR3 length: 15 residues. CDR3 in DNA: TGTGCCAGCATTGTTAGCGGGAGCTCCTACAATGAGCAGTTCTTC. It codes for CASIVSGSSYNEQFF.

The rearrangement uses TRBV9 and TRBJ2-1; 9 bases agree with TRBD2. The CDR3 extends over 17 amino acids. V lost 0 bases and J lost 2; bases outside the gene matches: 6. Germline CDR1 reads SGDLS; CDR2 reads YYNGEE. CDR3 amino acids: CASSVVAREGPYNEQFF. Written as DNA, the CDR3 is TGTGCCAGCAGCGTAGTCGCGCGGGAGGGCCCCTACAATGAGCAGTTCTTC.

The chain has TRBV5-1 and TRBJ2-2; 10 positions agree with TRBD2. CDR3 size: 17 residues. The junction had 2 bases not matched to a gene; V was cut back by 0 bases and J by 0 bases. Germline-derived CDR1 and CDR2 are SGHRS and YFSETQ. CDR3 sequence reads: CASSLGGLASNTGELFF. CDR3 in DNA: TGCGCCAGCAGCTTGGGGGGACTAGCGTCGAACACCGGGGAGCTGTTTTTT.

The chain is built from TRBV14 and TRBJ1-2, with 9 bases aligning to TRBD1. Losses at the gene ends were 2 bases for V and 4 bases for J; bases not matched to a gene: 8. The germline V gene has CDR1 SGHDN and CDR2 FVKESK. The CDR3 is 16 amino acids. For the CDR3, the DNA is TGTGCCAGCAGCCAATTACCGGGACAGGGTGGCTATGGCTACACCTTC. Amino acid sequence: CASSQLPGQGGYGYTF. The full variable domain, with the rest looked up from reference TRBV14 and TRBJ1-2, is EAGVTQFPSHSVIEKGQTVTLRCDPISGHDNLYWYRRVMGKEIKFLLHFVKESKQDESGMPNNRFLAERTGGTYSTLKVQPAELEDSGVYFCASSQLPGQGGYGYTFGSGTRLTVV.

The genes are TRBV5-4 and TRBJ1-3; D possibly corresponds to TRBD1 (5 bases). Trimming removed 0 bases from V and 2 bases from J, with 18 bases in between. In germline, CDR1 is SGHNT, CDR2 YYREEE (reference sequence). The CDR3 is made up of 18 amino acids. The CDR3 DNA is TGTGCCAGCAGCTTGGTCCAGGGCGGTACGAGGCCTGGAAACACCATATATTTT. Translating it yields CASSLVQGGTRPGNTIYF.

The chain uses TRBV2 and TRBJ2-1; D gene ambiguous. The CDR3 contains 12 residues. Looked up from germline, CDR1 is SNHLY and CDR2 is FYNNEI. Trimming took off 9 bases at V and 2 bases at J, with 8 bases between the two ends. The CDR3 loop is CARGNTYNEQFF. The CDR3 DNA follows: TGTGCCAGGGGGAACACCTACAATGAGCAGTTCTTC.